The rows below give T cell receptor beta chains drawn from one sample of a study of Graves' ophthalmopathy and Graves' hyperthyroidism. TCRdb processed the multiplex PCR reads anew with MiXCR; each CDR3 protein has one entry. The repertoire holds roughly 500,000 distinct CDR3 sequences, with around an eighth as singletons. Sequenced sample: blood. The receptors were gathered from a woman in her twenties or thirties with Graves' ophthalmopathy. Both conserved end residues are part of each CDR3. D genes are given only for firm matches. Clone size is not always given. Where it is, it says once, few, many or a class for expanded clones.

. | TRBJ2-2 | TRBV3-1 | . | TGTGCCAGCAGCCCACCTTATACCGGGGAGCTGTTTTTT | CASSPPYTGELFF
TRBD1 | TRBJ1-6 | TRBV20-1 | many | TGCAGTGCAAGGACAGGGGGCGGTTCACCCCTCCACTTT | CSARTGGGSPLHF
. | TRBJ2-7 | TRBV6-1 | medium-sized | TGTGCCAGCAGTGAAGACTACGGCAGTTCCTACGAGCAGTACTTC | CASSEDYGSSYEQYF
TRBD2 | TRBJ2-5 | TRBV6-1 | many | TGTGCCAGCAGTGAAGCACTAGCGGTCCAAGAGACCCAGTACTTC | CASSEALAVQETQYF
TRBD2 | TRBJ2-6 | TRBV29-1 | few | TGCAGCGTCCGGGGCGGGGGGGACAGACACTCTGGGGCCAACGTCCTGACTTTC | CSVRGGGDRHSGANVLTF
TRBD1 | TRBJ1-6 | TRBV6-5 | many | TGTGCCAGCAGTTACTCGAGGGGAGGGGGCGGATCACCCCTCCACTTT | CASSYSRGGGGSPLHF
. | TRBJ2-7 | TRBV30 | many | TGTGCCTGGAGTCTAGGGATTCGTTACGAGCAGTACTTC | CAWSLGIRYEQYF
TRBD2 | TRBJ2-5 | TRBV11-2 | . | TGTGCCAGCAGCGGACTAGCGGATGAGACCCAGTACTTC | CASSGLADETQYF
. | TRBJ1-1 | TRBV6-1 | . | TGTGCCAGCAGTGAACGGCCGGCGAACACTGAAGCTTTCTTT | CASSERPANTEAFF
TRBD2 | TRBJ2-5 | TRBV6-1 | few | TGTGCCAGCAGTAGAATCGGGACTAGCCATGAGACCCAGTACTTC | CASSRIGTSHETQYF
. | TRBJ2-6 | TRBV12-3/TRBV12-4 | many | TGTGCCGCACTACGGAAGGGGGTCTCTGGGGCCAACGTCCTGACTTTC | CAALRKGVSGANVLTF
. | TRBJ2-7 | TRBV11-1 | many | TGTGCCAGCCGGCTAGCTCTTGCCCTGGGCGAGCAGTACTTC | CASRLALALGEQYF
TRBD1 | TRBJ2-7 | TRBV6-5 | many | TGTGCCAGCAGTTACACAGGACAGGGGGCCTACGAGCAGTACTTC | CASSYTGQGAYEQYF